The rows below give T cell receptor beta chains drawn from one sample of a study of T-cell reconstitution after alpha-beta-depleted transplantation in children. TCRdb re-analysed the PCR reads in MiXCR, keeping a single row per CDR3 protein. The table records approximately 800,000 distinct CDR3 sequences, roughly 16% of them present only once. Source: PBMCs, mostly from graft donor cells, taken 360 days after TCRalphabeta/CD19-depleted stem cell transplant. The receptors stem from a male patient younger than 18 who had a stem cell transplant for acute lymphoblastic leukemia, so the T cells may come from the graft donor. The CDR3 runs from the conserved cysteine through the conserved F or W. D genes are given only for firm matches. Clone size is stated in some rows and not others, as once, few, many or a class when expanded.

V	J	size	D	CDR3	DNA
TRBV4-1	TRBJ1-2	few	-	CASSQAAGAYGYTF	TGCGCCAGCAGCCAAGCAGCAGGGGCCTATGGCTACACCTTC
TRBV12-3/TRBV12-4	TRBJ1-1	-	-	CASSLVRMPATEAFF	TGTGCCAGCAGTTTAGTGCGGATGCCGGCCACTGAAGCTTTCTTT
TRBV4-2	TRBJ2-5	-	-	CASSQVTSFPGETQYF	TGTGCCAGCAGCCAAGTGACTAGTTTCCCTGGGGAGACCCAGTACTTC
TRBV5-6	TRBJ2-7	many	-	CASSLFGGGEQYF	TGTGCCAGCAGCTTGTTTGGAGGAGGCGAGCAGTACTTC
TRBV29-1	TRBJ2-7	many	TRBD1	CSAVLGTGTYEQYF	TGCAGCGCCGTTTTGGGGACAGGGACCTACGAGCAGTACTTC
TRBV5-1	TRBJ2-1	-	-	CASRLAGNSYNEQFF	TGCGCCAGCAGGTTGGCGGGCAACTCCTACAATGAGCAGTTCTTC
TRBV7-6	TRBJ2-5	many	TRBD2	CASSLGAGGRETQYF	TGTGCCAGCAGCTTAGGAGCGGGAGGGCGAGAGACCCAGTACTTC
TRBV2	TRBJ2-1	few	-	CASSDVQGWYNEQFF	TGTGCCAGCAGTGATGTCCAGGGTTGGTACAATGAGCAGTTCTTC
TRBV7-6	TRBJ1-2	-	-	CASSLRQGSHGYTF	TGTGCCAGCAGCTTAAGGCAGGGTAGCCATGGCTACACCTTC
TRBV7-8	TRBJ2-1	-	-	CASSTFSHEQFF	TGTGCCAGCAGCACCTTTAGCCATGAGCAGTTCTTC
TRBV4-2	TRBJ2-1	-	-	CASSQDYRAVRGGEQFF	TGTGCCAGCAGCCAAGATTATCGGGCGGTTAGGGGGGGGGAGCAGTTCTTC
TRBV6-1	TRBJ2-4	few	-	CASMGWGAKNIQYF	TGTGCCAGCATGGGTTGGGGGGCCAAAAACATTCAGTACTTC
TRBV20-1	TRBJ1-5	many	-	CSARMGRNQPQHF	TGCAGTGCTAGGATGGGGCGCAATCAGCCCCAGCATTTT
TRBV5-1	TRBJ2-3	few	TRBD2	CASSLEASGITDTQYF	TGCGCCAGCAGCTTGGAAGCTAGCGGGATCACAGATACGCAGTATTTT
TRBV5-1	TRBJ2-5	-	-	CASSLSMETQYF	TGCGCCAGCAGCTTGTCAATGGAGACCCAGTACTTC
TRBV2	TRBJ1-5	-	-	CASSEGSVGQPQHF	TGTGCCAGCAGTGAAGGATCAGTGGGTCAGCCCCAGCATTTT
TRBV12-3/TRBV12-4	TRBJ2-1	many	TRBD1	CASSLAQTGTWGEQFF	TGTGCCAGCAGTTTAGCGCAGACAGGGACCTGGGGTGAGCAGTTCTTC
TRBV20-1	TRBJ2-3	few	-	CSARQGLRDGTQYF	TGCAGTGCTAGACAGGGGCTCCGTGATGGTACGCAGTATTTT
TRBV7-9	TRBJ2-5	many	-	CASRGGPETQYF	TGTGCCAGCAGGGGGGGGCCCGAGACCCAGTACTTC
TRBV12-3/TRBV12-4	TRBJ2-1	few	TRBD2	CASSLREVYNEQFF	TGTGCCAGCAGTTTACGGGAGGTCTACAATGAGCAGTTCTTC
TRBV4-1	TRBJ1-2	few	-	CASSQDRVGPNRSVPYYGYTF	TGCGCCAGCAGCCAGGATCGCGTTGGGCCCAACAGGTCCGTGCCCTACTATGGCTACACCTTC
TRBV4-1	TRBJ2-1	few	TRBD1	CASSLRDRAYEQFF	TGCGCCAGCAGCCTTCGGGACAGGGCTTATGAGCAGTTCTTC
TRBV30	TRBJ2-2	-	TRBD1	CEGEGDRIVGELFF	TGTGAAGGCGAAGGGGACAGGATCGTCGGGGAGCTGTTTTTT
TRBV7-9	TRBJ2-7	few	-	CASSLVYQNEQYF	TGTGCCAGCAGCTTAGTATACCAGAACGAGCAGTACTTC
TRBV20-1	TRBJ2-1	few	TRBD1	CSAMTGGVRDEQFF	TGCAGTGCTATGACAGGGGGCGTAAGGGATGAGCAGTTCTTC
TRBV7-9	TRBJ2-7	-	-	CASSLGRDKPYEQYF	TGTGCCAGCAGCTTGGGCCGGGACAAGCCCTACGAGCAGTACTTC
TRBV7-6	TRBJ2-2	-	-	CASRGRGTGELFF	TGTGCCAGCAGGGGGCGGGGCACCGGGGAGCTGTTTTTT
TRBV12-3/TRBV12-4	TRBJ1-1	many	-	CASSYGRGVTEAFF	TGTGCCAGCAGTTATGGGCGCGGAGTCACTGAAGCTTTCTTT
TRBV12-3/TRBV12-4	TRBJ1-5	-	TRBD1	CASSAQGQLDSNQPQHF	TGTGCCAGCAGCGCACAGGGGCAACTCGATAGCAATCAGCCCCAGCATTTT
TRBV29-1	TRBJ2-1	few	TRBD2	CSVGTSGNPNEQFF	TGCAGCGTAGGAACTAGCGGGAATCCGAATGAGCAGTTCTTC
TRBV29-1	TRBJ2-1	-	-	CSSTEWWSTNRNEQFF	TGCAGCTCCACCGAATGGTGGAGCACCAACAGGAATGAGCAGTTCTTC
TRBV12-3/TRBV12-4	TRBJ2-1	-	-	CASSLALPWGDEQFF	TGTGCCAGCAGTTTAGCGCTCCCTTGGGGCGATGAGCAGTTCTTC
TRBV12-3/TRBV12-4	TRBJ1-4	many	-	CASSLSGTPEKLFF	TGTGCCAGCAGTTTATCAGGGACACCGGAAAAACTGTTTTTT
TRBV6-1	TRBJ2-1	few	-	CASSDLTIVNNEQFF	TGTGCCAGCAGTGATTTAACAATAGTTAACAATGAGCAGTTCTTC
TRBV7-9	TRBJ2-3	-	TRBD1	CASSLGQTGSRTDTQYF	TGTGCCAGCAGCTTAGGGCAGACAGGGTCTCGCACAGATACGCAGTATTTT
TRBV4-2	TRBJ1-2	-	-	CASSQDSSGVWNYGYTF	TGTGCCAGCAGCCAAGATTCTTCAGGAGTGTGGAACTATGGCTACACCTTC
TRBV11-2	TRBJ2-3	-	-	CASSRTADTQYF	TGTGCCAGCAGCAGAACGGCCGATACGCAGTATTTT